This TCR beta chain was captured by sequencing in a study of technical replicates of blood from a handful of donors. This clone was recorded once. CDR1 is MNHEY, CDR2 SVGAGI, per germline. CDR3 length: 15 residues. With V trimmed by 4 bases and J by 3 bases, 7 bases remained unmatched. Generated by immunoSEQ multiplex PCR, the TCRdb table keeps only in-frame clones and is missing some. Of some 77,000 clones in the sample, 95% to 98% were seen once. The receptor was isolated from a human donor in good health. The chain uses TRBV6-5 and TRBJ2-7, with 9 bases fitting TRBD2. What was sequenced was T cells isolated from PBMCs. The CDR3 DNA is TGTGCCAGCAGTTTTCTGGTAGCGGGAGACTACGAGCAGTACTTC. Its protein is CASSFLVAGDYEQYF.